The sequence of this TCR beta chain was determined in a study of response to subunit inactivated influenza vaccine. TCRdb redid the calling of the RT-PCR reads with MiXCR, one entry per CDR3 protein. Of about 570,000 distinct CDR3 sequences in the sample, roughly 10% were seen once. CDR1 MDHEN and CDR2 SYDVKM come from the germline V gene. The CDR3 totals 13 residues. V was shortened by 7 bases and J by 3 bases, with 10 bases between the two germline ends. This clonotype was counted a few times. These data are also associated with another study on T cells expressing NK-cell markers. That paper notes: TCR beta libraries carry UMIs added by 5'RACE template switching.

The specimen comprised PBMCs from blood, sampled on the day of vaccination. The V gene is TRBV28, the J gene TRBJ1-5; D is perhaps TRBD1 (5 bases). The clonotype was recovered from a man aged 45-60 years who received an inactivated influenza vaccine. The CDR3 DNA sequence: TGTGCCAGCAAAGGGGCAGTCAATCAGCCCCAGCATTTT. Its protein product is CASKGAVNQPQHF.